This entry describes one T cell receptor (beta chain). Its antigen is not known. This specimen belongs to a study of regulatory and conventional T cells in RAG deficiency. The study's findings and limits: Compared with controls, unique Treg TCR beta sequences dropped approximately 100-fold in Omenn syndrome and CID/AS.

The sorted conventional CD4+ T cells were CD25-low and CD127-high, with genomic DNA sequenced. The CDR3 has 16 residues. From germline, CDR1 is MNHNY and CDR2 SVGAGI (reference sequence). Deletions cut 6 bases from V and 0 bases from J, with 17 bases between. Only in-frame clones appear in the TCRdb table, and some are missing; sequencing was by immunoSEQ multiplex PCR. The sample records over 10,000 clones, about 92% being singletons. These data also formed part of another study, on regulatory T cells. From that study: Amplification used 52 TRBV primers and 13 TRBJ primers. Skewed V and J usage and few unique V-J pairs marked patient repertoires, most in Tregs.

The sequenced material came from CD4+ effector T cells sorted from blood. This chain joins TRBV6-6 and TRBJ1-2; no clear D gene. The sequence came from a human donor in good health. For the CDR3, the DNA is TGTGCCAGCAGCGACACATTGGGGTCTCCTAACTATGGCTACACCTTC. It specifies CASSDTLGSPNYGYTF.